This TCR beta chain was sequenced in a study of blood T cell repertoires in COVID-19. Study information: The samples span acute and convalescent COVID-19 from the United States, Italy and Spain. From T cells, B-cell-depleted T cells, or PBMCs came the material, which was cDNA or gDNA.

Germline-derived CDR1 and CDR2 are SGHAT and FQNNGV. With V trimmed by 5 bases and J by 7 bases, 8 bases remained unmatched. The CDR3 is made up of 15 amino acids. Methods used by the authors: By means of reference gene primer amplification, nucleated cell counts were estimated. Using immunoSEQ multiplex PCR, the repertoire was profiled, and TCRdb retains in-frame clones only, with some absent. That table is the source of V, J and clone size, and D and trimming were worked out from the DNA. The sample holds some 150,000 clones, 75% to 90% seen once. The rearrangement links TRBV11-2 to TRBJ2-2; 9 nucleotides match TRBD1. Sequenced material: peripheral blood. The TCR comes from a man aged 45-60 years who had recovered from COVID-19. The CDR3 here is CASSVGQGVSGELFF. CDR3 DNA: TGTGCCAGCAGCGTGGGACAGGGAGTTAGCGGGGAGCTGTTTTTT.